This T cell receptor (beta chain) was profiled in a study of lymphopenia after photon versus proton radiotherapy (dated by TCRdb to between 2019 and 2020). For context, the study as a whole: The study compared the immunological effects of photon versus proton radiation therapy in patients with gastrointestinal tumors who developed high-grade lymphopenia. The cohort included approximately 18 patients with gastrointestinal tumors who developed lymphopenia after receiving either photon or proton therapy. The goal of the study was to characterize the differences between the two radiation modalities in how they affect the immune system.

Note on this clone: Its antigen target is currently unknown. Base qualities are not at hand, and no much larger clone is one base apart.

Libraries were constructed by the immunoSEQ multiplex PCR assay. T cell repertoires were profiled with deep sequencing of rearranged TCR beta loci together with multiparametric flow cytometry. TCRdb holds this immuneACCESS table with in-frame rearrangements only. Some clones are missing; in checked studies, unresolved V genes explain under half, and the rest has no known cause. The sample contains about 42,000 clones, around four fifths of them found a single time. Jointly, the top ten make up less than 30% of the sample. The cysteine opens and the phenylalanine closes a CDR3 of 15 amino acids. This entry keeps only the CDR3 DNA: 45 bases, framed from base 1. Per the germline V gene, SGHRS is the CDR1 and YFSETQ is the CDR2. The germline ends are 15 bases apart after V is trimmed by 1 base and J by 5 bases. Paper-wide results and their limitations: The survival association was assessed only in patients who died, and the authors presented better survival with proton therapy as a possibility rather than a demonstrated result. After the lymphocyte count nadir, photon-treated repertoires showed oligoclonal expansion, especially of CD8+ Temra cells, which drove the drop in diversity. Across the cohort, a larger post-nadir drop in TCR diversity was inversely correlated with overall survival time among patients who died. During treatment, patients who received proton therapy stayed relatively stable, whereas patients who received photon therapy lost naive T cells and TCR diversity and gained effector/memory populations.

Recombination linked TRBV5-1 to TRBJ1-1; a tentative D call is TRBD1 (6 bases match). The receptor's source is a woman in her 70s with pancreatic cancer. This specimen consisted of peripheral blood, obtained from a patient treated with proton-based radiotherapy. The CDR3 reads CASSLLGGPGTEAFF. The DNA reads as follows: TGCGCCAGCAGCTTGCTCGGGGGGCCGGGGACTGAAGCTTTCTTT. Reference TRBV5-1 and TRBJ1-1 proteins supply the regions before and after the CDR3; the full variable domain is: KAGVTQTPRYLIKTRGQQVTLSCSPISGHRSVSWYQQTPGQGLQFLFEYFSETQRNKGNFPGRFSGRQFSNSRSEMNVSTLELGDSALYLCASSLLGGPGTEAFFGQGTRLTVV.